This T cell receptor (beta chain) was captured by sequencing in a study of blood T cell repertoires in COVID-19. Study-level information: Collection of acute and convalescent COVID-19 samples took place in the United States, Italy and Spain. PBMCs, B-cell-depleted T cells, or T cells were the source of the cDNA or gDNA that made up the material.

In the authors' methods: Estimation of nucleated cell counts was performed using reference gene primer amplification. Profiled with immunoSEQ multiplex PCR; TCRdb holds only in-frame clones, not every one. Clone size and the V and J calls come from that table; the DNA yielded D and trimming. The sample has about 66,000 clones, more than 70% seen once. The TCR comes from a man between 50 and 59 years old with active COVID-19. Sequenced input: peripheral blood.

This CDR3 is CASSEAPIGPQHF. CDR3 coding DNA: TGTGCCAGCAGTGAAGCCCCTATTGGGCCCCAGCATTTT. This chain connects TRBV6-1 to TRBJ1-5; unclear D gene. V was clipped by 0 bases and J by 9 bases, with 9 bases between them. The germline CDR1 and CDR2 sequences are MNHNS and SASEGT. The CDR3 has 13 residues.